This T cell receptor beta chain was sequenced for a study of blood T cells in healthy people across ages. This clonotype was observed a handful of times. A second PCR, run for about 7 to 11 cycles, used a sample-barcoded 5' primer plus a J-beta primer mix. A single record per CDR3 protein comes from TCRdb applying MiXCR to the 5' RACE reads. The sample lists roughly 900,000 distinct CDR3 sequences; about 44% were seen once. The length of the CDR3 is 13 residues. The ends were cut back, 2 bases at V and 5 bases at J, with 10 bases in the middle. The V gene's germline CDR1 is SGHTA and CDR2 FQGTGA. This rearrangement joins TRBV7-3 to TRBJ2-7; weak D call: TRBD1 (5 bases). The sequence was collected from a man aged 25-45 years in good health. Material for sequencing was blood. The CDR3 DNA is TGTGCCAGCAGCTTATCAGGGATCAACGAGCAGTACTTC. Encoded protein: CASSLSGINEQYF. Using reference TRBV7-3 and TRBJ2-7 for the parts outside the CDR3, the full variable domain is GAGVSQTPSNKVTEKGKYVELRCDPISGHTALYWYRQSLGQGPEFLIYFQGTGAADDSGLPNDRFFAVRPEGSVSTLKIQRTERGDSAVYLCASSLSGINEQYFGPGTRLTVT.